The 5 T cell receptor beta chains reported below all come from one sample, sequenced in a study of T-cell memory formation after mild COVID-19. MiXCR was run by TCRdb on the 5' RACE reads, yielding one entry per CDR3 protein. The sample records tens of thousands of distinct CDR3 sequences, around a quarter being singletons. Specimen: PBMCs or a T cell subset sorted from them (not recorded which). The receptors shown here come from a young man who had mild COVID-19 (a few samples of this study predate the infection). Cell type and time point are not known.

The rearrangement uses TRBV19 and TRBJ2-7, with TRBD1 matching 7 bases. Germline-derived CDR1 and CDR2 are LNHDA and SQIVND (reference sequence). The CDR3 has 13 amino acids. Trimming cost V 3 bases and J 5 bases; bases outside gene matches: 4. The CDR3 DNA follows: TGTGCCAGTAGTATTTCGACAGGGAACGAGCAGTACTTC. Translating gives CASSISTGNEQYF.

This sequence joins TRBV20-1 and TRBJ1-1; D ambiguous. Trimming took 0 bases from V and 8 from J, leaving 16 bases between them. From germline, CDR1 is DFQATT and CDR2 SNEGSKA (reference sequence). CDR3 length: 14 residues. This CDR3 reads CSARDQQSRKEAFF. In DNA, the CDR3 is TGCAGTGCTAGAGATCAACAGTCTAGAAAAGAAGCTTTCTTT.

The CDR3: CSADGQGASYEQYF. CDR3 DNA sequence: TGCAGTGCTGATGGACAGGGGGCCTCCTACGAGCAGTACTTC. This sequence joins TRBV20-1 and TRBJ2-7; 11 bases are shared with TRBD1. J was trimmed by 0 bases and V by 5 bases; bases with no gene match: 3. CDR1 is DFQATT, CDR2 SNEGSKA, per germline (reference sequence). The CDR3 runs 14 residues.

The CDR3 bases are TGTGCCAGCAGCTCCCGCTGGGGACAGGGGGCGGACATTCAGTACTTC. Its translation is CASSSRWGQGADIQYF. This chain joins TRBV9 and TRBJ2-4, with 12 bases matching TRBD1. The CDR3 is 16 amino acids. CDR1 and CDR2 from the germline V gene are SGDLS and YYNGEE. Trimming removed 4 bases from V and 8 bases from J; junction bases left unmatched: 10.

V is TRBV7-2 and J is TRBJ2-2; D uncertain. The CDR3 covers 12 residues. Germline CDR1 and CDR2: SGHTA and FQGNSA. Trimming removed 5 bases from V and 8 bases from J, with 9 bases in between. CDR3 sequence reads: CASSTLGGELFF. The DNA of the CDR3 is TGTGCCAGCAGCACCCTGGGAGGGGAGCTGTTTTTT.